This TCR beta chain was recorded in a study of neurological immune-mediated disorders. Overall study findings and caveats: The study found the most TCR clonal expansion in HTLV-1-associated myelopathy and the least in multiple sclerosis, below healthy controls.

This clonotype was detected ten times or more. Its antigen is unidentified. V was cut by 3 bases and J by 4 bases, with 13 bases left in between. Germline V lookup: CDR1 SQVTM, CDR2 ANQGSEA. This CDR3 is 14 amino acids long. With 10-nucleotide random UMIs, 5'RACE was used to make the cDNA. TCRdb itself ran the 5' RACE reads through MiXCR, one entry per CDR3 protein. The table has approximately 30,000 distinct CDR3 sequences, around 21% seen once. The sequence was collected from a woman between 55 and 75 years old in good health. The V call is TRBV29-1, the J call TRBJ2-1; D is uncertain. Sequences were obtained from PBMCs. The DNA for the CDR3 is TGCAGCGTTGATCAGCCAGCAAGATACAATGAGCAGTTCTTC. Translation gives CSVDQPARYNEQFF.